A selection of T cell receptor beta chains follows, all from one sample in a study of T cells after yellow fever vaccination. TCRdb recomputed calls from the 5' RACE reads with MiXCR, one row per CDR3 protein. The top ten hold approximately 41% of the sample, which has approximately 61,000 distinct CDR3 sequences, approximately 6.9% seen once. Material: CD8+ T cells sorted from PBMCs, obtained on the day of the first yellow fever vaccination. All receptors derive from a man aged 18 to 30 who received the YFV17D yellow fever vaccine. CDR3s include the opening cysteine and the closing phenylalanine or tryptophan. A D gene is named only where the DNA matches it firmly. Some rows mark clone size as missing; the rest say once, few, many or name a class of expanded clone.

V gene	J gene	clone size	D gene	CDR3 DNA	CDR3 protein
TRBV12-3/TRBV12-4	TRBJ1-2	many	TRBD1	TGTGCCAGCAGTTCATCCCCCGGGACAGCCTATGGCTACACCTTC	CASSSSPGTAYGYTF
TRBV10-3	TRBJ2-7	.	TRBD2	TGTGCCATCAGTGAAACTAGCGGGGCAGCCTACGAGCAGTACTTC	CAISETSGAAYEQYF
TRBV18	TRBJ1-1	few	.	TGTGCCAGCTCACCGACGGAGATGGGGAACACTGAAGCTTTCTTT	CASSPTEMGNTEAFF
TRBV7-2	TRBJ2-5	many	.	TGTGCCAGCAGCCCAAAGGCCTCGACTGTAGGGACCCAGTACTTC	CASSPKASTVGTQYF
TRBV6-1	TRBJ1-5	.	.	TGTGCCAGCCGGAAGGACGGACCTAATCAGCCCCAGCATTTT	CASRKDGPNQPQHF
TRBV7-8	TRBJ2-1	few	.	TGTGCCAGCAGCTTCGTAGGCGGGGAACTCTACAATGAGCAGTTCTTC	CASSFVGGELYNEQFF
TRBV13	TRBJ2-3	many	.	TGTGCCAGCAGCTTAGTCGGCAGGGCTCCCGATACGCAGTATTTT	CASSLVGRAPDTQYF
TRBV5-1	TRBJ1-2	many	.	TGCGCCAGCAGCTTGTATCTCCTCGGGGCCAGCTATGGCTACACCTTC	CASSLYLLGASYGYTF
TRBV12-3/TRBV12-4	TRBJ1-1	few	.	TGTGCCAGCAGTGTCGGGACGGGATTAGGGGCTTTCTTT	CASSVGTGLGAFF
TRBV11-2	TRBJ1-1	.	.	TGTGCCAGCAGCTTAGAATGGGGAGAGCAGAACACTGAAGCTTTCTTT	CASSLEWGEQNTEAFF
TRBV5-6	TRBJ1-1	many	.	TGTGCCAGCAGCTTGGGGAGCGGTGAAGCTTTCTTT	CASSLGSGEAFF
TRBV29-1	TRBJ2-5	.	.	TGCAGCGTTGTCGTGGGAGGCCAAGAGACCCAGTACTTC	CSVVVGGQETQYF
TRBV6-1	TRBJ1-2	medium-sized	.	TGTGCCAGCAGAGAGGGGGGACATGGCTACACCTTC	CASREGGHGYTF
TRBV4-1	TRBJ2-7	many	.	TGCGCCAGCAGCCAAGATCAATGGATCGGGGCAGCAATCTACGAGCAGTACTTC	CASSQDQWIGAAIYEQYF
TRBV10-3	TRBJ2-1	many	.	TGTGCCATCAGTGAGTTGTCCTACAATGAGCAGTTCTTC	CAISELSYNEQFF
TRBV6-5	TRBJ2-1	.	.	TGTGCCAGCAGTTACTCCTCAGAGGCGTTCTCCTACAATGAGCAGTTCTTC	CASSYSSEAFSYNEQFF
TRBV20-1	TRBJ2-1	many	TRBD2	TGCAGTGCTAGGACTAGCGGGGGGTTTGAGCAGTTCTTC	CSARTSGGFEQFF
TRBV10-1	TRBJ2-7	many	.	TGCGCCAGCAGTGATGAGGGGGGGATGGACGAGCAGTACTTC	CASSDEGGMDEQYF
TRBV4-1	TRBJ1-1	few	.	TGCGCCAGCAGCGGGACGAGCACTGAAGCTTTCTTT	CASSGTSTEAFF
TRBV5-1	TRBJ2-5	many	.	TGCGCCAGCAGGGACTACCAAGAGACCCAGTACTTC	CASRDYQETQYF
TRBV5-1	TRBJ2-1	many	.	TGCGCCAGCAGCTCCCAGGGGAACTACAATGAGCAGTTCTTC	CASSSQGNYNEQFF
TRBV20-1	TRBJ1-1	.	.	TGCAGTGCTACGGAGCCCGAGGGGAACACTGAAGCTTTCTTT	CSATEPEGNTEAFF
TRBV7-6	TRBJ2-1	.	TRBD2	TGTGCCAGCAGCTTGACTAGCGCGGGAGGCGGAGAGCAGTTCTTC	CASSLTSAGGGEQFF
TRBV29-1	TRBJ2-7	many	.	TGCAGCGCTGTCCCCCTCTCGAGCTCCTACGAGCAGTACTTC	CSAVPLSSSYEQYF
TRBV4-2	TRBJ2-2	.	.	TGTGCCAGCAGCCAAGATCAAGGGCGGTGGACCGGGGAGCTGTTTTTT	CASSQDQGRWTGELFF
TRBV20-1	TRBJ2-7	many	.	TGCAGTGCTATCCGCAGGGGCCACGAGCAGTACTTC	CSAIRRGHEQYF
TRBV24-1	TRBJ2-1	many	.	TGTGCCACCAGTGATGGTTGGAATGAGCAGTTCTTC	CATSDGWNEQFF
TRBV11-1	TRBJ1-6	.	.	TGTGCCAGCAGCTCCAGGGGCCTTACAAGGAATTCACCCCTCCACTTT	CASSSRGLTRNSPLHF